The rows below give T cell receptor beta chains drawn from one sample of a study of control samples from healthy donors and cancer patients. TCRdb keeps only in-frame clones here, not all; method: immunoSEQ multiplex PCR. This sample has 150,000 to 200,000 clones, with roughly 92% found just once. The specimen was blood. All receptors derive from a woman aged 18 to 35 in good health. CDR3s leave out the opening cysteine and the closing phenylalanine or tryptophan. D genes are given only for firm matches.

V gene	D gene	CDR3 protein
TRBV28	.	ASKGFPLGEQY
TRBV19	TRBD1	ASSPRGTVGKGYT
TRBV28	.	ASSSSGMGANEQF
TRBV27	TRBD1	ASTDPGGGTDTQY
TRBV9	TRBD1	ASSVADRGSPLH
TRBV13	TRBD2	ASSLFAGEGDTQY
TRBV4-1	TRBD2	ASSQDLAGAYEQY
TRBV19	TRBD1	ASSPNEDRGQRDTEAF
TRBV5-8	TRBD1	ASSVGQGGGNQPQH
TRBV11-2	TRBD1	ASSLNRGVNTEAF
TRBV5-5	.	ASSLASVETQY
TRBV4-1	.	ASSQVAIIYNEQF
TRBV7-6	.	ASSSPRHGFGEQY
TRBV19	.	ASSICPYGEGCNQPQH
TRBV15	.	ATSREANTEAF
TRBV9	TRBD2	ASSVEPTSGRFEQY
TRBV19	TRBD1	ASSTTLGLFGAVTGAYGYT
TRBV27	.	ASSLKRPASFYEQY
TRBV25-1	.	ASSGRLTNEKLF
TRBV7-9	TRBD1	ASRFAGTGGVNYGYT
TRBV27	.	ASSLFSGANVLT
TRBV25-1	.	ASPSRDGPDTQY
TRBV6-2/TRBV6-3	.	ASSPGPFVRGYT
TRBV24-1	.	ATSDSKYNEQF
TRBV4-2	.	ASNQSREFLFTDTQY
TRBV19	.	ASSRRADSPLH
TRBV4-3	.	ASSHLGGNTEAF
TRBV7-2	.	ASSLKGITDTQY
TRBV12-3/TRBV12-4	.	ASSLIGFTEAF
TRBV19	TRBD1	ASRRQGSYEQY
TRBV10-3	.	AIKGRTNEKLF
TRBV6-1	.	ASSEMGPDEQF
TRBV7-2	.	ASSLVGAQPQH
TRBV24-1	.	ATSDGGSSTEAF
TRBV7-9	.	ASSLVLWRGTDTQY
TRBV5-4	.	ASRRGTPSYNSPLH
TRBV6-5	.	ASRIGASGNTIY
TRBV5-4	TRBD1	ASSPRQGSTEAF
TRBV9	TRBD2	ASSARPSGPNNEQF
TRBV7-9	TRBD1	ASSSPTGQLLGHEQF
TRBV2	TRBD1	ASSTPPGQGSTGELF
TRBV28	.	ASSLSGMETQY
TRBV11-2	.	ASSITGTYTGELF
TRBV3-1/TRBV3-2	.	ASSQDMALDRQNTEAF
TRBV19	.	ASSIVSWAGTPNSPLH
TRBV3-1/TRBV3-2	.	ASSVRDSRQF
TRBV2	.	ASSADWAEAF
TRBV4-3	TRBD2	ASSLGLAGEGEQF
TRBV10-3	.	AISELGDTGELF
TRBV2	TRBD2	ASRGLADLSYEQY
TRBV5-5	.	ASSFRAGSYEQY
TRBV6-5	.	ASTPYQSGTEAF